This T cell receptor beta chain was found in a study of blood T cell repertoires in COVID-19. As for the study in general: Both acute and convalescent COVID-19 samples were obtained from the United States, Italy and Spain. Nucleic acid was either cDNA or gDNA, and it came from T cells, B-cell-depleted T cells, or PBMCs.

The CDR3 covers 14 residues. The germline V and J ends were trimmed by 8 bases and 6 bases, with 17 bases remaining between them. CDR1 is LNHDA and CDR2 is SQIVND in the germline V gene (reference sequence). Authors' analysis steps: Amplification of reference gene primers was used by the study to estimate nucleated cell counts. Clones were sequenced by immunoSEQ multiplex PCR, and TCRdb holds only the in-frame ones, with some missing. The V and J calls and clone size are taken from that table; D and trimming were inferred from the DNA. The table includes roughly 23,000 clones, about 91% detected once.

The chain combines TRBV19 with TRBJ2-1; no reliable D call. Input material: peripheral blood. The source of this sequence is a woman in her 70s with active COVID-19. CDR3 in amino acids: CASLGSSDRNEQFF. DNA of the CDR3: TGTGCCAGTCTAGGCTCATCGGATCGCAATGAGCAGTTCTTC.